This T cell receptor (beta chain) stems from a study of blood T cell repertoires in COVID-19. Looking at the study overall: Sites in the United States, Italy and Spain provided acute and convalescent COVID-19 samples.

Sequencing used immunoSEQ multiplex PCR; TCRdb keeps in-frame clones, though not all of them. This repertoire shows a few hundred thousand clones, 86% found once; its top ten account for about 4%. The CDR3 has 16 residues. Looked up from germline, CDR1 is WSHSY and CDR2 is SAAADI. Germline trimming cut 3 bases from V and 1 base from J; bases unmatched to any gene: 8. The chain joins TRBV10-2 to TRBJ1-1; TRBD1 agrees at 7 bases. Sequenced input: peripheral blood. The TCR was taken from a man aged 18 to 30 with active or convalescent COVID-19. This chain's CDR3 is CASSEHKGQTNTEAFF. The CDR3 DNA follows: TGCGCCAGCAGTGAACATAAGGGACAGACGAACACTGAAGCTTTCTTT.